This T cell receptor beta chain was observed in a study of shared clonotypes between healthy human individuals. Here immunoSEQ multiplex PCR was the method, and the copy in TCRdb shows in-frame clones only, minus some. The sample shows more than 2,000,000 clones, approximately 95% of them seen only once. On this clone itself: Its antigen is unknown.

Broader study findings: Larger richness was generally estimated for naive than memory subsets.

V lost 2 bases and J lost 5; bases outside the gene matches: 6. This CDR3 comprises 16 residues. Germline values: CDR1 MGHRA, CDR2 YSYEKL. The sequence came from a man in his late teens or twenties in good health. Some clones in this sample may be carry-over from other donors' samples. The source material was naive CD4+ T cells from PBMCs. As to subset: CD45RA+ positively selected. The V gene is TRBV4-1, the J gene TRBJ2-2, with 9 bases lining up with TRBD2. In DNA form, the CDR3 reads TGCGCCAGCAGCCAACATTCTACTAGCGGGACCGGGGAGCTGTTTTTT. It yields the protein CASSQHSTSGTGELFF.